The 10 T cell receptor beta chains below come from one sample, sequenced in a study of shared clonotypes between healthy human individuals. The table came from immunoSEQ multiplex PCR; TCRdb's copy has only in-frame clones and leaves some out. Found here are roughly 2 million clones, approximately 95% of them singletons; the top ten hold roughly 0.13%. The sample comprised naive CD4+ T cells sorted from blood. Stated subset: CD45RA+ positively selected. The receptors originated from a man aged 18-30 years in good health.

The chain uses TRBV5-1 and TRBJ1-1, with no clear D. Looked up from germline, CDR1 is SGHRS and CDR2 is YFSETQ. This CDR3 region has 15 residues. Trimming removed 5 bases from V and 9 bases from J, with 23 bases in between. CDR3 DNA: TGCGCCAGCAGGCTCTCTGTAATCTGGGGTGAGCAAGCTTTCTTT. Amino acid sequence: CASRLSVIWGEQAFF.

The V and J genes are TRBV7-2 and TRBJ2-3, with 8 bases aligning to TRBD2. The ends lost 5 bases at V and 1 base at J; junction bases unmatched: 17. This CDR3 has 19 amino acids. The V gene's germline CDR1 is SGHTA and CDR2 FQGNSA. CDR3 bases: TGTGCCAGCAGCGAACCGCGAGCGGGGGCAAAGATCGGCACAGATACGCAGTATTTT. Amino acids: CASSEPRAGAKIGTDTQYF.

This clone occurred once. V is TRBV11-2 and J is TRBJ1-4; D may be TRBD1 (5 bases). The CDR3 loop spans 16 amino acids. Trimming shortened V by 1 base and J by 7 bases, and 16 bases separated the two germline ends. Germline CDR1 reads SGHAT; CDR2 reads FQNNGV. CDR3 protein: CASSLVSGVFGEKLFF. The CDR3 DNA reads as TGTGCCAGCAGCTTAGTTTCGGGGGTGTTCGGTGAAAAACTGTTTTTT.

J is TRBJ1-5 and V is TRBV23-1; the match to TRBD1 covers 7 bases. TRBV23-1 is an ORF, and what it does is uncertain. The CDR3 runs to 18 residues. V lost 7 bases to trimming and J lost 2 bases; unmatched junction nucleotides: 17. The CDR3 here is CASKRHETGRGGNQPQHF. The CDR3 DNA reads as TGCGCCAGCAAACGACATGAGACAGGGCGAGGCGGCAATCAGCCCCAGCATTTT.

This sequence joins TRBV28 and TRBJ1-5, with 9 bases aligning to TRBD1. This CDR3 comprises 17 residues. V lost 2 bases, J lost 3 bases, and 8 bases stayed unmatched. From germline, CDR1 is MDHEN and CDR2 SYDVKM. As DNA, the CDR3 is TGTGCCAGCAGTTTACTTTCAGGACAGGGGTTCAATCAGCCCCAGCATTTT. Translation gives CASSLLSGQGFNQPQHF.

This rearrangement joins TRBV4-2 to TRBJ2-1; D call uncertain. V shed 0 bases and J shed 5 bases, with 11 bases lying between them. The CDR3 has 15 amino acids. Germline-derived CDR1 and CDR2 are LGHNA and YNFKEQ. The CDR3 is CASSQDTGYNNEQFF. CDR3 DNA: TGTGCCAGCAGCCAAGATACTGGCTATAACAATGAGCAGTTCTTC.

This chain uses TRBV14 with TRBJ1-1; D gene unclear. This CDR3 spans 15 amino acids. Germline V gives CDR1 SGHDN, CDR2 FVKESK. With 0 bases removed from V and 1 base from J, the gap between germline ends came to 9 bases. CDR3 nucleotide sequence: TGTGCCAGCAGCCAAGATGCGCGGGGGAACACTGAAGCTTTCTTT. Protein product: CASSQDARGNTEAFF.

The V gene is TRBV4-1, the J gene TRBJ2-7; the D gene could be TRBD1 or TRBD2 (6 bases each). Per germline, CDR1 MGHRA and CDR2 YSYEKL. V lost 2 bases, J lost 6 bases, and 23 bases lay in between. The CDR3 is 17 amino acids. Here the CDR3 reads CASSQSLGRQGSGEQYF. As DNA, the CDR3 is TGCGCCAGCAGCCAATCCCTGGGGAGGCAGGGGAGCGGCGAGCAGTACTTC.

This clone was recorded once. This CDR3 reads CASSLGGSGISEKLFF. In DNA form, the CDR3 reads TGCGCCAGCAGCTTGGGGGGATCCGGGATTAGCGAAAAACTGTTTTTT. The chain recombines TRBV5-1 with TRBJ1-4; no firm D call. Deletions cut 0 bases from V and 8 bases from J, with 17 bases between. The CDR3 totals 16 residues. From germline, CDR1 is SGHRS and CDR2 YFSETQ.

This rearrangement joins TRBV28 to TRBJ1-5; no clear D gene. CDR1 and CDR2 (germline): MDHEN, SYDVKM. The CDR3 is made up of 15 amino acids. V lost 8 bases and J 3 bases, leaving 17 bases between the germline ends. This CDR3 reads CASGVVNLVNQPQHF. Here the CDR3 DNA reads TGTGCCAGCGGCGTCGTCAATCTGGTCAATCAGCCCCAGCATTTT.